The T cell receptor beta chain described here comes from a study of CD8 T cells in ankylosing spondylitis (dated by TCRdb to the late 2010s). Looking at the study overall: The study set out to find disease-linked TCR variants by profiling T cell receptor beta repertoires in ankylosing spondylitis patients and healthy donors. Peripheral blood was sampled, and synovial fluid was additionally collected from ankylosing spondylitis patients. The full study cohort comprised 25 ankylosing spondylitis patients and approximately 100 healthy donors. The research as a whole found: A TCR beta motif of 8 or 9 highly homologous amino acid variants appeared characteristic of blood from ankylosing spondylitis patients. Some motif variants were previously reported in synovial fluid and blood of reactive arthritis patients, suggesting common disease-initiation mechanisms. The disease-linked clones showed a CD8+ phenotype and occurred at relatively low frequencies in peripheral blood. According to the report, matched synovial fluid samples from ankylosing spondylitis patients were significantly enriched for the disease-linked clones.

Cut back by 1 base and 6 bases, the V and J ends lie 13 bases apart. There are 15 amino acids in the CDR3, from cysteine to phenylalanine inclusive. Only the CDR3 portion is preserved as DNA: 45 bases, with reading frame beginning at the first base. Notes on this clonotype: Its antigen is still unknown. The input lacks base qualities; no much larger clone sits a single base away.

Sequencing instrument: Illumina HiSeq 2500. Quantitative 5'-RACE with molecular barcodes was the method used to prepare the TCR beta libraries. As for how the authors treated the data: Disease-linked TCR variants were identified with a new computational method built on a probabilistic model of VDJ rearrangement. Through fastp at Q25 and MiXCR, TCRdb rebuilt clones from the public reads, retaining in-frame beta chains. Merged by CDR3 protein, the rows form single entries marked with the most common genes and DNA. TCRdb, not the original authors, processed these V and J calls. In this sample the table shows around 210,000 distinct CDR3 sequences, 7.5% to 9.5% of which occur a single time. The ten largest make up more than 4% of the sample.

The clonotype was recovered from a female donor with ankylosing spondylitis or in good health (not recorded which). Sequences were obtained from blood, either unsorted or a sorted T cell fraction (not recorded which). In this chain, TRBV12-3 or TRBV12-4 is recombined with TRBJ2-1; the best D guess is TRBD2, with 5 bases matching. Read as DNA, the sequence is TGTGCCAGCAGTTTAGAGTTCGGGGTAGGCAATGAGCAGTTCTTC. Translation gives CASSLEFGVGNEQFF.